The clone carrying this T cell receptor beta chain came up a few times. The antigen remains undetermined. It was with 60 Vbeta and 13 Jbeta primers that the PCR ran. TCRdb's copy holds only in-frame clones and misses some; the assay was immunoSEQ multiplex PCR. The sample lists under 130,000 clones; around 61% were seen once. CDR1 and CDR2 from the germline V gene are MNHNY and SVGAGI (reference sequence). V lost 2 bases and J lost 5, with 15 bases in between. The CDR3 is made up of 15 amino acids. Samples came from healthy bone marrow donors. The record originates from a study of cytomegalovirus exposure and HLA in healthy donors. On the study more broadly: Out of 150 million to 200 million T cells, an earlier analysis found more than 95 million unique TCR beta sequences in total. General study results and limits: It was reported in a later analysis that an Asian-associated ancestry cluster showed fewer N-insertions than the roughly 620-donor mean. The study listed approximately 160 cytomegalovirus-associated TCR beta chains.

The chain recombines TRBV6-6 with TRBJ2-5; D may be TRBD2 (6 bases). Material: PBMCs. This sequence originates from a woman aged 45 to 65 in good health and CMV-seronegative. CDR3 residues: CASSYGVTGEETQYF. CDR3 nucleotide sequence: TGTGCCAGCAGTTACGGTGTGACGGGGGAGGAGACCCAGTACTTC.